The source of this TCR beta chain is a study of CD8 T cell repertoires and HIV-1 epitope variants. Study details: Autologous T cell-negative cells served as antigen-presenting cells in equal numbers.

Whole-study results and caveats: About nine TCR beta clonotypes were antigen-specific, more than five apparently recognizing autologous or escape variants.

The ends lost 4 bases at V and 3 bases at J; junction bases unmatched: 12. This CDR3 is built from 16 residues. The germline V gene has CDR1 MDHEN and CDR2 SYDVKM. Clones were read by immunoSEQ multiplex PCR, and TCRdb kept only the in-frame ones, dropping some. The sample holds around 4,800 clones, under 75% seen once. This clone was seen only once. Its antigen is as yet unknown. This receptor was identified in a male donor with HIV. This rearrangement joins TRBV28 to TRBJ2-7; the match to TRBD1 covers 7 bases. The sequenced sample was cultured CD8+ T cells derived from PBMCs. The CDR3: CASSWSLGQSLYEQYF. CDR3 bases: TGTGCCAGCAGTTGGTCACTGGGACAGAGCCTCTACGAGCAGTACTTC.